Detailed here is one T cell receptor beta chain. Its antigen is undetermined. The data are from a study of cytomegalovirus exposure and HLA in healthy donors. The study's findings and limits: Donor immune exposure was known only as CMV serostatus. Among the CMV-associated chains, a few were confirmed in vitro as specific for CMV antigens. A missense DCLRE1C variant was associated with V- and J-gene trimming of TCR beta chains in a later analysis, and an independent cohort replicated the association. More clonal expansion characterized HLA-associated TCR beta chains than equally common others in a later analysis.

Primers for the PCR totalled 60 Vbeta and 13 Jbeta. The method was immunoSEQ multiplex PCR; TCRdb's version includes in-frame clones alone and lacks a portion of them. The sample carries about 120,000 clones, over 60% recorded once. CDR3 length equals 14 residues. Germline CDR1 MNHNS, CDR2 SASEGT. V lost 2 bases to trimming and J lost 3 bases, with 10 bases between them. This clonotype originated in a human donor in good health. The sequencing input was PBMCs. V gene TRBV6-1 combines with J gene TRBJ1-1; D ambiguous. The DNA for the CDR3 is TGTGCCAGCAGTGAAACACTAACCCACACTGAAGCTTTCTTT. Protein: CASSETLTHTEAFF.